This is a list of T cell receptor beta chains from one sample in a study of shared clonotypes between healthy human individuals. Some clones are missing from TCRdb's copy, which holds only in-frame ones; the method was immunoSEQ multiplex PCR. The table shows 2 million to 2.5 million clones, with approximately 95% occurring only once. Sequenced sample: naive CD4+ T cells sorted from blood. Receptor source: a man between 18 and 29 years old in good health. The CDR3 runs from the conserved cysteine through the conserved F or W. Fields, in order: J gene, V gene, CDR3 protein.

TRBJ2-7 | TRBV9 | CASSVGDRGYEQYF
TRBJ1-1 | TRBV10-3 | CAIKGDSEAFF
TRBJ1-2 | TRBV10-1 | CASSEGVGPSYGYTF
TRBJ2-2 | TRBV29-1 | CSAYTGELFF
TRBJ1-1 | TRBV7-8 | CASSLDTGTEAFF
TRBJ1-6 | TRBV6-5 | CASSYGQGNSPLHF
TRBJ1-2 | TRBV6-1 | CASSVRGNYGYTF
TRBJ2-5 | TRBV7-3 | CASSPRGAGVGETQYF
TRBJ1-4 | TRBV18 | CASSPPNRAGGATNEKLFF
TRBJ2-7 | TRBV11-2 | CASSLGGKTYEQYF
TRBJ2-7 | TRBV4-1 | CASSQGQGFNEQYF
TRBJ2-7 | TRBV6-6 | CASSYTGSSYEQYF
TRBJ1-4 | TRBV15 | CATSRDRVTGSRFF
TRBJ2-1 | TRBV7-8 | CASSPPKRNEQFF
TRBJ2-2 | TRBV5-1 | CASSLGLRYTGELFF
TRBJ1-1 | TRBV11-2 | CASSLGRPNTEAFF
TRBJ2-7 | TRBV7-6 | CASSAHLVAGWDEQYF
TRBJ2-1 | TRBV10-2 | CASSGPLDNEQFF
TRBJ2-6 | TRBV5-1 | CASSSGPPRGVLTF
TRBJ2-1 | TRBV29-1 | CSVVGRRETYNEQFF
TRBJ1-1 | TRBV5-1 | CASSLDLNTEAFF
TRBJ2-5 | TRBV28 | CASTRGQSGAETQYF
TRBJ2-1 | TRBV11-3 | CASSPTGTAAYNEQFF
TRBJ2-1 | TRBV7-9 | CASSLREDEQFF
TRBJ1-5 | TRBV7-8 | CASSFVSSNQPQHF
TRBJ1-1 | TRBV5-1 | CASSLQDRGLTEAFF
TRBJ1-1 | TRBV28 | CASSRQGAGVRDTEAFF
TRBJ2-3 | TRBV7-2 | CASSLAPAGRADTDTQYF
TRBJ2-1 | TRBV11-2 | CASSLDTGLSRQFF
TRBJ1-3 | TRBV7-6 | CASSRSGGFDSGNTIYF
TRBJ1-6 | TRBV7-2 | CASSLGINSPLHF
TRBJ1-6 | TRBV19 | CASTDDRGNSPLHF
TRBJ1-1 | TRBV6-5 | CASSFYFGANTEAFF
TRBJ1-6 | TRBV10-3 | CAISYRPSSYNSPLHF
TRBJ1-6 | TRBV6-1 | CALARGNNSPLHF
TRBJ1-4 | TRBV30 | CAWSVRGGVGEKLFF
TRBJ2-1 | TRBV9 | CASSPSGSYNEQFF
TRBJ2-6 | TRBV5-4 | CASSLGAGAAGANVLTF
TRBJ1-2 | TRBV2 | CASSEAEGMRFYGYTF
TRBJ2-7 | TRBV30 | CAWSREIGEQYF
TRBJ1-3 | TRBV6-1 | CASSEEGTGTGNTIYF
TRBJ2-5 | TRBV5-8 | CASSSRSLEETQYF
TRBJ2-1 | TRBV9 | CASSTLPASSYNEQFF
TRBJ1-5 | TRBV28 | CASTPFGQGRSNQPQHF
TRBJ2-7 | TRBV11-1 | CASSLGGKPYEQYF
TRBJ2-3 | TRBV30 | CAWSKGTPARARDTQYF
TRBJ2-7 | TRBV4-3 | CASSQVPGLADSYEQYF
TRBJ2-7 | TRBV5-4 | CASSNRVDEQYF
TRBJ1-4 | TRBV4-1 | CASSQDRYRDSEKLFF
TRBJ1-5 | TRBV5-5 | CASSWSGQGGQPQHF
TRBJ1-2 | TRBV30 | CAWTLRTGKVLGYTF
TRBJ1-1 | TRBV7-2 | CASSLAGVSAFF
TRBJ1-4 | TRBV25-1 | CASTFHGATNEKLFF
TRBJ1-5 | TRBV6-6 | CASSETRDKNQPQHF
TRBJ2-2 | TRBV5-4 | CASSLAGQNTGELFF
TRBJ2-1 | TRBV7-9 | CASSLGGDYNEQFF
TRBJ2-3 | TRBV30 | CAWSLRGGTDTQYF